The present T cell receptor beta chain was sequenced within a study of CD8 T cells in Susac syndrome. General study findings and limits: The study's TCR sequencing and HLA analysis drew on a certain number of individuals. That number was acknowledged as relatively small.

High-throughput TCR beta sequencing covered peripheral CD8+ and CD4+ T cells. The multiple sclerosis controls were treatment-naive patients affected by stable or active relapsing-remitting disease. Negative isolation yielded CD4+ and CD8+ T cells, and FACS enriched TEMRA cells. The CDR3 totals 16 residues. With respect to this clonotype: Its antigen remains unidentified.

With random hexamers, reverse transcription was performed on about 0.45 to 1 ug of RNA. TCRdb processed the immunoSEQ multiplex PCR reads anew with MiXCR; each CDR3 protein has one entry. The sample shows about 210,000 distinct CDR3 sequences, nearly 97% of them seen only once. The genes are TRBV21-1 and TRBJ2-7; no DNA check was done on the table's D call, TRBD2. TRBV21-1 represents a pseudogene. The sequenced sample consisted of CD4+ T cells from PBMCs. This TCR derives from a human donor with multiple sclerosis. This CDR3 reads CASSKVGTSPSYEQYF. The CDR3 coding sequence is TGTGCCAGCAGCAAGGTGGGGACTAGCCCATCCTACGAGCAGTACTTC.